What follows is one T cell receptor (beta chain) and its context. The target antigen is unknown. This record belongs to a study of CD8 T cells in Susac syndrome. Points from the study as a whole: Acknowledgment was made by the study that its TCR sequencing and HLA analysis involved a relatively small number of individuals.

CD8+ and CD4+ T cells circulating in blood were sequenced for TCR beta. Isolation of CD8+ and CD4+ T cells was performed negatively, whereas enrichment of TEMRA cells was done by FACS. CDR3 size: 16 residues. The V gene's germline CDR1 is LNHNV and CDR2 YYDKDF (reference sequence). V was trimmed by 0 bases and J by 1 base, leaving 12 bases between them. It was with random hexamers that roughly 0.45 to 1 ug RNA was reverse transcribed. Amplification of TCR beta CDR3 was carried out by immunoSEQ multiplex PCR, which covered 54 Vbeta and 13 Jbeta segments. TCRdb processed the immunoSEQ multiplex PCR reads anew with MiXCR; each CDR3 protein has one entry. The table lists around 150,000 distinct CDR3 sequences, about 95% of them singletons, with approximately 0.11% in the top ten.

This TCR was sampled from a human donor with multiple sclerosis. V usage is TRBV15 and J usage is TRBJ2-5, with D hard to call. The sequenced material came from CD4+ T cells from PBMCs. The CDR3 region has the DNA TGTGCCACCAGCAGAGATCTCGGCGGTACCCAAGAGACCCAGTACTTC. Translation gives CATSRDLGGTQETQYF.